The present T cell receptor beta chain was sequenced within a study of vaccination and CD4 T cells after COVID-19. For the study at large: Participants were administered two doses of either the BNT162b2 or the mRNA-1273 vaccine.

On this clonotype: The antigen is undetermined.

Treatment denoted: roughly nine-day PBMC culture with coronavirus spike peptide pools or control peptides (ViraFEST assay). The Oncomine TCR Beta short-read assay was applied to DNA of cultured CD4+ T cells. TCRdb analysed the PCR reads with MiXCR anew, one entry per CDR3 protein. Of under 9,500 distinct CDR3 sequences in the sample, about three quarters were seen once. Study-level results: Although the median of SARS-CoV-2-reactive clonotypes rose from about 20 to 38, the change was not significant.

The sequencing sample was made of CD4+ T cells from blood, cultured in vitro. The source is a human donor who had recovered from COVID-19.

Here the CDR3 reads CASSVGQLNTGELFF. CDR3 bases: TGTGCCAGCAGTGTCGGACAGCTGAACACCGGGGAGCTGTTTTTT. J is TRBJ2-2 and V is TRBV6-1; tentatively, D is TRBD1 (6 bases). Trimming pared 4 bases from V and 1 base from J, leaving 10 bases between. This CDR3 spans 15 amino acids. Germline V gene data show CDR1 as MNHNS and CDR2 as SASEGT.